This TCR beta chain derives from a study of radiation and T cells in renal cell carcinoma. After removal of 1 base from V and 5 bases from J, the junction contained 4 bases not matched to a gene. CDR1 is MNHNS, CDR2 SASEGT, per germline. This CDR3 is 14 amino acids long. About this clone: Antigen unknown.

Regarding treatment: treatment-naive control, cytoreductive nephrectomy. Findings of the study overall: In nephrectomy-only tumors, top 100 clonotypes averaged approximately 40%, versus around 54% irradiated.

The data were produced by immunoSEQ multiplex PCR, yet TCRdb's version contains in-frame clones alone and is incomplete. Of around 8,600 clones listed, roughly 61% are singletons. The material sequenced was tumor tissue, taken from a patient whose treatment was nephrectomy without radiotherapy. This TCR came from a woman in her sixties or seventies with renal cell carcinoma. The chain carries TRBV6-1 and TRBJ2-5; 7 nucleotides align to TRBD1. CDR3 in amino acids: CASSEEGRGETQYF. DNA for the CDR3: TGTGCCAGCAGTGAAGAGGGCAGGGGGGAGACCCAGTACTTC.